This TCR beta chain was sequenced for a study of shared clonotypes between healthy human individuals. Genomic DNA (from each subset) was split evenly across several immunoSEQ plates. Sequenced by immunoSEQ multiplex PCR; TCRdb stores in-frame clones only, minus some. The data contain around 2,100,000 clones, about 95% of them singletons. Naivety among CD8 cells was defined by CD45RO negativity and positive CCR7 selection, thereby excluding terminally differentiated effector memory CD45RA+ cells. Germline-derived CDR1 and CDR2 are SGHAT and FQNNGV. Trimming removed 4 bases from V and 4 bases from J, with 14 bases in between. This CDR3 contains 15 residues.

The sequence was obtained from a man younger than 35 in good health. The chain links TRBV11-2 to TRBJ1-3; unclear D gene. Input material: naive CD8+ T cells sorted from blood. The CDR3 spells CASSSVVGYGNTIYF. CDR3 in DNA: TGTGCCAGCAGCTCGGTAGTGGGTTACGGAAACACCATATATTTT. The full variable domain, with the rest looked up from reference TRBV11-2 and TRBJ1-3, is EAGVAQSPRYKIIEKRQSVAFWCNPISGHATLYWYQQILGQGPKLLIQFQNNGVVDDSQLPKDRFSAERLKGVDSTLKIQPAKLEDSAVYLCASSSVVGYGNTIYFGEGSWLTVV.